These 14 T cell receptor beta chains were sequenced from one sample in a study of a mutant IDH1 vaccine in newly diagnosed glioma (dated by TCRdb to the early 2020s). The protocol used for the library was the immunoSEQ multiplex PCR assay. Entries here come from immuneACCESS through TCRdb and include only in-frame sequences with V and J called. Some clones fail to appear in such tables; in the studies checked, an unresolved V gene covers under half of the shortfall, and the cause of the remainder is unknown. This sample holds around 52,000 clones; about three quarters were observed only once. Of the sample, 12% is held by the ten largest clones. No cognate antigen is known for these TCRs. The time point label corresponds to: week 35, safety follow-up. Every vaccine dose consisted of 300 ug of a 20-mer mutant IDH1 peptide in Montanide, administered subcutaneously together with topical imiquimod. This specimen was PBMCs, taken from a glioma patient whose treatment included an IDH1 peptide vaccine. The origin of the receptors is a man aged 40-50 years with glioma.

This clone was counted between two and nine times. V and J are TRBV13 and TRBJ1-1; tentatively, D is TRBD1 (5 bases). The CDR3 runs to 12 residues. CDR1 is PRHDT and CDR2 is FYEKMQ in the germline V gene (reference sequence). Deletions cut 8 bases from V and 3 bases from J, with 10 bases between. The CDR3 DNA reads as TGTGCCAGCTCCCCGGGGGACACTGAAGCTTTCTTT. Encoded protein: CASSPGDTEAFF.

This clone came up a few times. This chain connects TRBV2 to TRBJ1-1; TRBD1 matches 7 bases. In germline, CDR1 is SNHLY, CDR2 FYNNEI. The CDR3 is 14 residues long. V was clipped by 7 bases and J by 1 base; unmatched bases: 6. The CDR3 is CASIPGQTNTEAFF. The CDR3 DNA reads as TGTGCCAGCATCCCGGGACAGACGAACACTGAAGCTTTCTTT.

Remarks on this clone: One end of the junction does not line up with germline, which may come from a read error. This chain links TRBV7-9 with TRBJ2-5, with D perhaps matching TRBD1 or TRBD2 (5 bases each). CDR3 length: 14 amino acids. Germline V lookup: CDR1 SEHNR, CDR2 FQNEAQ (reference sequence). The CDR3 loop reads CASSLGDLRETQYF. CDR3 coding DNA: TGTGCTAGCAGCTTAGGGGACCTTCGAGAGACCCAGTACTTC.

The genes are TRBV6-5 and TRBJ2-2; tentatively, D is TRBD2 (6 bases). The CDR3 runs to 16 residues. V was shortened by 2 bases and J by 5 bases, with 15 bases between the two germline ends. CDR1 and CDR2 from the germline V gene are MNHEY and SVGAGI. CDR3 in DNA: TGTGCCAGCAGTTACCGTCCGGGAGTGGGGACCGGGGAGCTGTTTTTT. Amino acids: CASSYRPGVGTGELFF.

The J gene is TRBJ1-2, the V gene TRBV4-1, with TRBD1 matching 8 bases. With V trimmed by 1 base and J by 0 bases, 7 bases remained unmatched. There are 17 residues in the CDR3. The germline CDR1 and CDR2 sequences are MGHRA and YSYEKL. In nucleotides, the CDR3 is TGCGCCAGCAGCCAAGTTATGGGACAGGCAGCTAACTATGGCTACACCTTC. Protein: CASSQVMGQAANYGYTF.

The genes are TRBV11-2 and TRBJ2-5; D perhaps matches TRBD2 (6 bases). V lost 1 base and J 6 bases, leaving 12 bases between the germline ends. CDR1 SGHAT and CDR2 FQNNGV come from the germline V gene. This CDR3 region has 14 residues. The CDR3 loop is CASSLAGAGKTQYF. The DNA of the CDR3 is TGTGCCAGCAGCTTAGCGGGAGCCGGGAAGACCCAGTACTTC.

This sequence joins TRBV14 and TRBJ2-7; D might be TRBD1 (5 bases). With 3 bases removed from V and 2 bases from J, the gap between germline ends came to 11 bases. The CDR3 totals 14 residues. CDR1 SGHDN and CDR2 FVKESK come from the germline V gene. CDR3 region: CASSQLGHTYEQYV. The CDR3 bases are TGTGCCAGCAGCCAGCTCGGACACACCTACGAGCAGTACGTC.

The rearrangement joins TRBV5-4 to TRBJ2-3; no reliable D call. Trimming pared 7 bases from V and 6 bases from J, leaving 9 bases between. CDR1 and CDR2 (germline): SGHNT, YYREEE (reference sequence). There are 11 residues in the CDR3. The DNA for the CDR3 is TGTGCCAGCGAGAAGTCGGATACGCAGTATTTT. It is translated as CASEKSDTQYF.

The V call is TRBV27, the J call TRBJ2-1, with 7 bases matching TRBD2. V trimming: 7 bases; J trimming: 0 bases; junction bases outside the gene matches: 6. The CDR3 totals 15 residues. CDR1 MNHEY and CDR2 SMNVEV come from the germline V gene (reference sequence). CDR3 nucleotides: TGTGCCAGCACCCCCGGCGGGAGCTCCTACAATGAGCAGTTCTTC. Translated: CASTPGGSSYNEQFF.

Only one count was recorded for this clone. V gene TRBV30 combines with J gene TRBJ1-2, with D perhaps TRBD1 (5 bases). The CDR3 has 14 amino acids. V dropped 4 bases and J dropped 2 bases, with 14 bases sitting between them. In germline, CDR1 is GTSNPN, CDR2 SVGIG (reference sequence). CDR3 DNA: TGTGCCTGGAAGCCCCCGACAGCCAACTATGGCTACACCTTC. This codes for CAWKPPTANYGYTF.

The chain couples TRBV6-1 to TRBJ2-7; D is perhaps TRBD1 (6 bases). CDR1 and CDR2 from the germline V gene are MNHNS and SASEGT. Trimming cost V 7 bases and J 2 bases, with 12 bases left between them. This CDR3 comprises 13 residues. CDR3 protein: CASTVTGAYEQYF. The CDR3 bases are TGTGCCAGCACCGTGACAGGCGCCTACGAGCAGTACTTC.

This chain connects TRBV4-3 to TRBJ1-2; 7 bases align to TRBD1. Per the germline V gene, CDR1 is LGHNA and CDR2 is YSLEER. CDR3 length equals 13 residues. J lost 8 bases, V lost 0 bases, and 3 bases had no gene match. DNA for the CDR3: TGCGCCAGCAGCCAAGACAGGGGGGACGGCTACACCTTC. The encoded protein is CASSQDRGDGYTF.

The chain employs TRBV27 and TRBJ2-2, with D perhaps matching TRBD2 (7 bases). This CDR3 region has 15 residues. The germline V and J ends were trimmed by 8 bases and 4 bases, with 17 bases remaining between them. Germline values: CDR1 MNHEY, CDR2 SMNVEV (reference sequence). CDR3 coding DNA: TGTGCCAGCGGACTGGGAGGGGGGCGCACCGGGGAGCTGTTTTTT. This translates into CASGLGGGRTGELFF.

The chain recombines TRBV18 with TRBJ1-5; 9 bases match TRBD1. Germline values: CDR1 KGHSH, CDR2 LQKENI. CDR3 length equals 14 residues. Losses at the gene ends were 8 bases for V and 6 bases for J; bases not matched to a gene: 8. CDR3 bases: TGTGCCAGCACCCGGACAGGGGACGGTCAGCCCCAGCATTTT. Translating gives CASTRTGDGQPQHF.